The T cell receptor beta chain described here comes from a study of T cell repertoires in cytomegalovirus infection. Study as a whole: Use of recently identified HLA-C-restricted and well-studied HLA-B-restricted CMV epitopes was part of the study. CMV infection together with matching HLA type was indicated by public TCR beta signatures.

V dropped 2 bases and J dropped 2 bases, with 11 bases sitting between them. In germline, CDR1 is SGHAT, CDR2 FQNNGV. There are 15 residues in the CDR3. In its sample, this clonotype was seen a few times. Antigen specificity is unknown. The study's findings and limits: The study identified carriers of CMV plus the relevant HLA from cumulative public TCR beta family frequency. Across the ex vivo response, the dominant clonotypes were HLA-C-restricted CMV-specific TCR beta clonotypes.

One entry per CDR3 protein, called by TCRdb with MiXCR from the reads. The sample lists a few hundred thousand distinct CDR3 sequences, around 40% occurring once. The sequenced sample was cultured PBMCs, obtained from culture after CMV antigen stimulation. The J gene is TRBJ2-3, the V gene TRBV11-2; D gene unclear. The TCR originated in a human donor in good health (CMV status not recorded). Some clones in this sample may be carry-over from other donors' samples. The CDR3 DNA reads as TGTGCCAGCAGCTTAAGTGGGCCGCACACAGATACGCAGTATTTT. This codes for CASSLSGPHTDTQYF.